This T cell receptor beta chain was retrieved from a study of T cell clonality in common variable immunodeficiency. CVID and control samples used equivalent genomic DNA input. TCRdb's copy holds only in-frame clones and misses some; the assay was immunoSEQ multiplex PCR. The data show 40,000 to 45,000 clones, with none appearing a single time. This clone was found many times. Its antigen remains unidentified. The read ends 3 residues shy of where the CDR3 ends; the end is completed using the germline J gene. Study conclusions and caveats: TCRbeta clonality was increased in CVID versus healthy controls.

Trimming shortened V by 4 bases and J by 7 bases, and 23 bases separated the two germline ends. CDR1 SQVTM and CDR2 ANQGSEA come from the germline V gene. The CDR3 spans 16 residues. Sequenced sample: peripheral blood mononuclear cells. The chain employs TRBV29-1 and TRBJ2-1; tentatively, D is TRBD1 (6 bases). This clonotype was sampled from a person aged 18-69 years in good health. The DNA read from the CDR3 is TGCAGCGTTGCCTGGGGTAGTACAGGGATGGGTAATGAG. It encodes CSVAWGSTGMGNE. The full CDR3 sequence reads CSVAWGSTGMGNEQFF.